Below are 23 T cell receptor beta chains sequenced from a single sample in a study of CD8+ T cells in alopecia areata. The treatment denotes: oral pan-JAK inhibitor, 5-10 mg twice daily. The authors extracted RNA and reverse transcribed it into cDNA as the sequencing template. The protocol was immunoSEQ multiplex PCR, while the TCRdb copy is restricted to in-frame clones and leaves out a portion. The repertoire has around 150,000 clones, roughly four fifths of them found once; the top ten carry 25%. The starting material was CD8+ T cells sorted from blood, obtained at week 4, from a patient treated with tofacitinib. The receptors were gathered from a human donor with alopecia areata.

The chain has TRBV2 and TRBJ2-5, with D tentatively TRBD1 or TRBD2 (5 bases each). Per germline, CDR1 SNHLY and CDR2 FYNNEI. CDR3 length: 13 amino acids. The V end lost 6 bases, the J end lost 5 bases, and 13 bases lay between the germline ends. The CDR3 region has the DNA TGTGCCAGCAGGGGGCTAGCTGGGGAGACCCAGTACTTC. Its protein product is CASRGLAGETQYF.

The rearrangement joins TRBV21-1 to TRBJ2-2; TRBD1 is the table's D call, not checked against the DNA. TRBV21-1 is shown as a pseudogene. The CDR3 covers 16 residues. The CDR3 sequence is CASTQILDRTTGELFF. The CDR3 region has the DNA TGTGCCAGCACCCAAATCCTAGACAGAACAACCGGGGAGCTGTTTTTT.

The chain carries TRBV11-3 and TRBJ2-1; D uncertain. Looked up from germline, CDR1 is SGHNT and CDR2 is YENEEA. Trimming cost V 2 bases and J 0 bases, with 11 bases left between them. The CDR3 is made up of 16 amino acids. This CDR3 is CASSLRQAFSYNEQFF. DNA for the CDR3: TGTGCCAGCAGCTTACGGCAAGCCTTCTCCTACAATGAGCAGTTCTTC.

In this sample, this clone turned up a few times. The J gene is TRBJ2-7, the V gene TRBV29-1; D is uncertain. The V end lost 4 bases, the J end lost 0 bases, and 4 bases lay between the germline ends. CDR3 length: 11 residues. CDR1 and CDR2 (germline): SQVTM, ANQGSEA. CDR3 DNA sequence: TGCAGCGTTGGGGTCTCCTACGAGCAGTACTTC. As protein: CSVGVSYEQYF.

The rearrangement uses TRBV27 and TRBJ1-1, with TRBD1 matching 7 bases. The CDR3 runs to 17 residues. Germline V gene lookup returns CDR1 MNHEY and CDR2 SMNVEV (reference sequence). Trimming took 5 bases from V and 5 from J; bases not matched to a gene: 17. The CDR3 region is CASSEVSGGWVWTEAFF. CDR3 DNA: TGTGCCAGCAGTGAGGTTTCAGGGGGGTGGGTTTGGACTGAAGCTTTCTTT.

The chain employs TRBV25-1 and TRBJ2-1; 9 nucleotides agree with TRBD2. V shed 8 bases, J shed 4 bases, and the junction held 12 bases outside the gene matches. Germline lookup yields CDR1 MGHDK and CDR2 SYGVNS. This CDR3 spans 16 amino acids. The CDR3 loop is CASPRGGGASYNEQFF. The CDR3 DNA follows: TGTGCCAGCCCTCGGGGCGGGGGGGCGAGTTACAATGAGCAGTTCTTC.

This clone was observed once. V is TRBV9 and J is TRBJ2-7; D gene uncertain. The CDR3 sequence is 13 residues long. V was trimmed by 4 bases and J by 3 bases, leaving 11 bases between them. Germline V gene lookup returns CDR1 SGDLS and CDR2 YYNGEE. The CDR3 is CASSRTENYEQYF. DNA for the CDR3: TGTGCCAGCAGCCGGACGGAGAACTACGAGCAGTACTTC.

The V gene is TRBV9, the J gene TRBJ1-6; the D gene is possibly TRBD1 (6 bases). This CDR3 comprises 14 residues. V was cut by 5 bases and J by 7 bases, with 13 bases left in between. The germline V gene encodes CDR1 SGDLS and CDR2 YYNGEE. CDR3 sequence: CASSTGTTNSPLHF. DNA for the CDR3: TGTGCCAGCAGTACCGGGACAACCAATTCACCCCTCCACTTT.

The J gene is TRBJ2-7, the V gene TRBV29-1; possible D gene TRBD2, 5 bases. This CDR3 spans 12 amino acids. V lost 7 bases and J 3 bases, leaving 13 bases between the germline ends. Germline values: CDR1 SQVTM, CDR2 ANQGSEA. This chain's CDR3 is CSALMGVYEQYF. Here the CDR3 DNA reads TGCAGCGCCTTGATGGGAGTCTACGAGCAGTACTTC.

The chain carries TRBV29-1 and TRBJ2-7; 10 positions match TRBD2. V shed 0 bases, J shed 6 bases, and the junction held 11 bases outside the gene matches. The germline CDR1 and CDR2 sequences are SQVTM and ANQGSEA. The CDR3 extends over 16 amino acids. In nucleotides, the CDR3 is TGCAGCGTTGAAGATCTTCGAACTAGCGGGGCCGGCGAGCAGTACTTC. It encodes CSVEDLRTSGAGEQYF.

The chain carries TRBV4-2 and TRBJ1-5, with unresolved D. This CDR3 comprises 15 residues. The V end lost 0 bases, the J end lost 4 bases, and 10 bases lay between the germline ends. CDR1 and CDR2 (germline): LGHNA, YNFKEQ. This CDR3 reads CASSQETMVNQPQHF. The CDR3 coding sequence is TGTGCCAGCAGCCAAGAGACCATGGTAAATCAGCCCCAGCATTTT.

The chain employs TRBV7-9 and TRBJ1-2; 7 nucleotides line up with TRBD1. Trimming cost V 1 base and J 5 bases; bases outside gene matches: 7. The CDR3 is 15 residues long. CDR1 and CDR2 (germline): SEHNR, FQNEAQ (reference sequence). DNA for the CDR3: TGTGCCAGCAGCTTAGTCGACAGGGAGGCGTATGGCTACACCTTC. It translates to CASSLVDREAYGYTF. Filled out from reference TRBV7-9 and TRBJ1-2, the complete variable domain reads DTGVSQNPRHKITKRGQNVTFRCDPISEHNRLYWYRQTLGQGPEFLTYFQNEAQLEKSRLLSDRFSAERPKGSFSTLEIQRTEQGDSAMYLCASSLVDREAYGYTFGSGTRLTVV.

This chain links TRBV7-9 with TRBJ2-6; D unresolved. V shed 3 bases and J shed 4 bases, with 10 bases lying between them. This CDR3 is 15 amino acids long. The V gene's germline CDR1 is SEHNR and CDR2 FQNEAQ (reference sequence). For the CDR3, the DNA is TGTGCCAGCAGCTTTATAAGGCCGGGGGCCAACGTCCTGACTTTC. Translation: CASSFIRPGANVLTF.

The V call is TRBV2, the J call TRBJ1-6; possible D gene TRBD1, 5 bases. V dropped 6 bases and J dropped 0 bases, with 18 bases sitting between them. In germline, CDR1 is SNHLY, CDR2 FYNNEI. The CDR3 is 18 residues long. CDR3 DNA: TGTGCCAGCAGCCGCCAGGGCGATCTAAGCTCCTATAATTCACCCCTCCACTTT. Its translation is CASSRQGDLSSYNSPLHF. The variable domain in full, with the rest retrieved from reference TRBV2 and TRBJ1-6, is EPEVTQTPSHQVTQMGQEVILRCVPISNHLYFYWYRQILGQKVEFLVSFYNNEISEKSEIFDDQFSVERPDGSNFTLKIRSTKLEDSAMYFCASSRQGDLSSYNSPLHFGNGTRLTVT.

The chain links TRBV2 to TRBJ1-3; no definite D call. CDR3 length: 13 amino acids. V was pared by 3 bases and J by 3 bases, with 6 bases between. CDR1 is SNHLY and CDR2 is FYNNEI in the germline V gene. CDR3 DNA sequence: TGTGCCAGCAGTGACAGACATGGAAACACCATATATTTT. Protein: CASSDRHGNTIYF. Combining the CDR3 with reference TRBV2 and TRBJ1-3 gives the whole variable domain EPEVTQTPSHQVTQMGQEVILRCVPISNHLYFYWYRQILGQKVEFLVSFYNNEISEKSEIFDDQFSVERPDGSNFTLKIRSTKLEDSAMYFCASSDRHGNTIYFGEGSWLTVV.

V gene TRBV4-1 combines with J gene TRBJ1-5, with 8 bases that match TRBD1. J was trimmed by 7 bases and V by 0 bases; bases with no gene match: 5. The CDR3 length is 15 residues. CDR1 and CDR2 from the germline V gene are MGHRA and YSYEKL. This CDR3 reads CASSQEGQGAQPQHF. As DNA, the CDR3 is TGCGCCAGCAGCCAAGAGGGTCAGGGGGCCCAGCCCCAGCATTTT.

The chain has TRBV27 and TRBJ2-3; D may be TRBD2 (6 bases). Between the trimmed V and J ends, which lost 7 bases and 3 bases, there was a span of 14 bases. The germline V gene has CDR1 MNHEY and CDR2 SMNVEV (reference sequence). The CDR3 runs to 14 residues. CDR3 nucleotides: TGTGCCAGCACCATCGGAGGGCGGACAGATACGCAGTATTTT. Its translation: CASTIGGRTDTQYF.

The chain employs TRBV7-6 and TRBJ2-5; the D call may be TRBD1 or TRBD2 (7 bases each). With 5 bases removed from V and 10 bases from J, the gap between germline ends came to 14 bases. This CDR3 is built from 12 residues. Germline-derived CDR1 and CDR2 are SGHVS and FNYEAQ. DNA for the CDR3: TGTGCCAGCAGCGCAGGGGGGGGAGACCAGTACTTC. This codes for CASSAGGGDQYF.

The genes are TRBV30 and TRBJ2-7, with 9 bases identical to TRBD1. CDR3 size: 14 residues. V lost 4 bases and J lost 1; bases outside the gene matches: 5. CDR1 and CDR2 from the germline V gene are GTSNPN and SVGIG (reference sequence). The DNA of the CDR3 is TGTGCCTGGACCTGGACAGGGGATTCCTACGAGCAGTACTTC. Translation gives CAWTWTGDSYEQYF.

This chain connects TRBV10-3 to TRBJ2-7; 10 bases fit TRBD1. CDR3 length: 15 residues. Germline values: CDR1 ENHRY, CDR2 SYGVKD. V gave up 0 bases and J gave up 3 bases; unmatched junction bases: 2. DNA for the CDR3: TGTGCCATCAGTGAGTCGGGACAGGGGTTCTACGAGCAGTACTTC. Translation: CAISESGQGFYEQYF.

The genes are TRBV11-2 and TRBJ1-2; TRBD1 agrees at 7 bases. This CDR3 has 16 amino acids. The V segment lost 4 bases and the J segment 2 bases; nucleotides outside the gene matches: 10. The germline gives CDR1 SGHAT, CDR2 FQNNGV. Written as DNA, the CDR3 is TGTGCCAGCAGCTCCCGACAGGGAGGGTCAAACTATGGCTACACCTTC. Its translation: CASSSRQGGSNYGYTF.

In its sample, this clone was seen a few times. The chain employs TRBV6-1 and TRBJ2-1; a weak D match, TRBD1 (5 bases). CDR1 is MNHNS and CDR2 is SASEGT in the germline V gene. CDR3 length equals 13 residues. The ends were cut back, 5 bases at V and 7 bases at J, with 12 bases in the middle. CDR3 protein: CASSLDTVNEQFF. The CDR3 nucleotides read TGTGCCAGCAGTCTGGACACCGTTAATGAGCAGTTCTTC.

The rearrangement joins TRBV4-2 to TRBJ1-1; D is ambiguous. This CDR3 contains 13 residues. V lost 0 bases and J 3 bases, leaving 5 bases between the germline ends. Germline assignment: CDR1 LGHNA and CDR2 YNFKEQ. The CDR3 here is CASSQDRYTEAFF. CDR3 nucleotides: TGTGCCAGCAGCCAAGATCGGTACACTGAAGCTTTCTTT.